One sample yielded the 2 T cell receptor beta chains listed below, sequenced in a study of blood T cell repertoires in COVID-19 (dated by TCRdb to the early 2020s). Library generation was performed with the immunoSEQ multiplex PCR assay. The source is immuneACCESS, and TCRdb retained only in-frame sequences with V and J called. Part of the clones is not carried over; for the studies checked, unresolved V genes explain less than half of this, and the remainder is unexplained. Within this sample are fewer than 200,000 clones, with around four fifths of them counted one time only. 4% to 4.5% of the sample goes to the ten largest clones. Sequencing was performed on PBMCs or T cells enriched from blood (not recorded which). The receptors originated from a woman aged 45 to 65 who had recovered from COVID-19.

CDR3 nucleotide sequence: TGCGCCAGCAGCCAAGGTAGAGCTAGCGGGAGGACCAGGAATGAGCAGTTCTTC. Translation gives CASSQGRASGRTRNEQFF. The chain couples TRBV4-1 to TRBJ2-1; 11 positions match TRBD2. CDR3 length: 18 amino acids. V shed 1 base and J 7 bases; nucleotides not matched to a gene: 12. Germline V gene data show CDR1 as MGHRA and CDR2 as YSYEKL.

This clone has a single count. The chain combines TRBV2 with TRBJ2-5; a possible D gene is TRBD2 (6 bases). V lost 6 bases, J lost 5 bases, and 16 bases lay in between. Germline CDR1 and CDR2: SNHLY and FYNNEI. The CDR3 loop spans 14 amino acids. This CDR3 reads CASRTGLEGETQYF. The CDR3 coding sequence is TGTGCCAGCAGGACGGGACTCGAGGGGGAGACCCAGTACTTC.